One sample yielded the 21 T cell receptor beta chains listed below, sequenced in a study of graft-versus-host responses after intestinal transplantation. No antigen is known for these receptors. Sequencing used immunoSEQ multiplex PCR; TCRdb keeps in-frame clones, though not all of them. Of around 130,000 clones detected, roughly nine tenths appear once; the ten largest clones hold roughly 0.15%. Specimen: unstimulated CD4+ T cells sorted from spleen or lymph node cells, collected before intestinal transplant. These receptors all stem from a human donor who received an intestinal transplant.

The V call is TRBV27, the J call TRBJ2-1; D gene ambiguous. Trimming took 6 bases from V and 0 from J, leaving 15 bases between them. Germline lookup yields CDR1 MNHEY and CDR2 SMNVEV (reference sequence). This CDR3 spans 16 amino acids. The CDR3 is CASSPRPPSSYNEQFF. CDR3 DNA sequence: TGTGCCAGCAGCCCGAGGCCGCCGAGCTCCTACAATGAGCAGTTCTTC.

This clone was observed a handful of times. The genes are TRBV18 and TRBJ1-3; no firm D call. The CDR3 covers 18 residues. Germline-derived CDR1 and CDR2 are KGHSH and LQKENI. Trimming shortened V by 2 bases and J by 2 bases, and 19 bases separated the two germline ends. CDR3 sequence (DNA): TGTGCCAGCTCACCAATCGTCGCGGCTGAAGCAGCTGGAAACACCATATATTTT. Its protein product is CASSPIVAAEAAGNTIYF. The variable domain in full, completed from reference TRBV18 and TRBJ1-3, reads NAGVMQNPRHLVRRRGQEARLRCSPMKGHSHVYWYRQLPEEGLKFMVYLQKENIIDESGMPKERFSAEFPKEGPSILRIQQVVRGDSAAYFCASSPIVAAEAAGNTIYFGEGSWLTVV.

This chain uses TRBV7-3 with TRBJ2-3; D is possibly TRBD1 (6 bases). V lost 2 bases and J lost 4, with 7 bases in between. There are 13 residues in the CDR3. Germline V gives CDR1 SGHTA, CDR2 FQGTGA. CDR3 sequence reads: CASSLQGSDTQYF. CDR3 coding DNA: TGTGCCAGCAGCTTACAGGGGTCAGATACGCAGTATTTT. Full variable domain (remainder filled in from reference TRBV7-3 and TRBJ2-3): GAGVSQTPSNKVTEKGKYVELRCDPISGHTALYWYRQSLGQGPEFLIYFQGTGAADDSGLPNDRFFAVRPEGSVSTLKIQRTERGDSAVYLCASSLQGSDTQYFGPGTRLTVL.

CDR3 in DNA: TGTGCCAGCAGCTTAGGGCTAGCGGGGGCCCGAACCGGGGAGCTGTTTTTT. This codes for CASSLGLAGARTGELFF. The chain has TRBV7-2 and TRBJ2-2; 10 bases agree with TRBD2. V lost 1 base, J lost 5 bases, and 7 bases stayed unmatched. Germline-derived CDR1 and CDR2 are SGHTA and FQGNSA. This CDR3 spans 17 amino acids.

In DNA, the CDR3 is TGCGCCAGCAGTGATCGACTAGCGGGGGTGGGCACAGATACGCAGTATTTT. It translates to CASSDRLAGVGTDTQYF. The chain couples TRBV5-1 to TRBJ2-3; 12 nucleotides line up with TRBD2. The CDR3 runs to 17 residues. V was pared by 5 bases and J by 1 base, with 8 bases of the junction left unmatched. Germline loops: CDR1 SGHRS, CDR2 YFSETQ.

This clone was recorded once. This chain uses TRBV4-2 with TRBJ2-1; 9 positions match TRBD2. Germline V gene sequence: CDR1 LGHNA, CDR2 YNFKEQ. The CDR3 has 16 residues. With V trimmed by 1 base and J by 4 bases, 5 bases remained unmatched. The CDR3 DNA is TGTGCCAGCAGCCAAGCGGCGGGGGGGCGTTACAATGAGCAGTTCTTC. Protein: CASSQAAGGRYNEQFF.

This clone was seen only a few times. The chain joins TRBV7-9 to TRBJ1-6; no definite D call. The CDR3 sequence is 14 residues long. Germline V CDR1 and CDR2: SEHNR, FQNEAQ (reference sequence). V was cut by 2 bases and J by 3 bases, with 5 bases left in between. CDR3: CASSLTDYNSPLHF. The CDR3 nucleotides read TGTGCCAGCAGCTTAACAGACTATAATTCACCCCTCCACTTT.

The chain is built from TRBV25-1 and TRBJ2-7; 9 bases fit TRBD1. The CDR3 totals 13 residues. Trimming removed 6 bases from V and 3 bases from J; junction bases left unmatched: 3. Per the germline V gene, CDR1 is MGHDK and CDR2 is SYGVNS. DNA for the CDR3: TGTGCCAGCAGAACGGGACAGGGCTACGAGCAGTACTTC. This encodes CASRTGQGYEQYF.

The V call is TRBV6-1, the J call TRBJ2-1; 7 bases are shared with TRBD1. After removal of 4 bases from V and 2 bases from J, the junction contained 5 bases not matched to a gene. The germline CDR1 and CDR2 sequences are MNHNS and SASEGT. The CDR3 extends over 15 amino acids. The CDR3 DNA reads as TGTGCCAGCAGTGCACAGGGGTCCACCTACAATGAGCAGTTCTTC. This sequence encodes CASSAQGSTYNEQFF.

The CDR3 DNA reads TGTGCCAGCAGTGCACTTCTGGATCGGGGGCTCGAGCAGTACTTC. This codes for CASSALLDRGLEQYF. The chain employs TRBV6-1 and TRBJ2-7, with D possibly being TRBD1 or TRBD2 (6 bases each). With 4 bases removed from V and 6 bases from J, the gap between germline ends came to 19 bases. Per the germline V gene, CDR1 is MNHNS and CDR2 is SASEGT. The CDR3 contains 15 residues.

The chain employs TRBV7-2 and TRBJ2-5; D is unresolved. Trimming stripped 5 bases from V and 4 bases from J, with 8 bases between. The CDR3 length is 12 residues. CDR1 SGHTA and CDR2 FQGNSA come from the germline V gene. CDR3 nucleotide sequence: TGTGCCAGCAGCCCGGGCTTAGAGACCCAGTACTTC. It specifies CASSPGLETQYF.

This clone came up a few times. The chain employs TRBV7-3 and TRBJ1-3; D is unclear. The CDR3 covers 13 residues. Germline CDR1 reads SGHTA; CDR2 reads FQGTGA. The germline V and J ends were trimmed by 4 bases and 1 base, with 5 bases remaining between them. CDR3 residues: CASSSSSGNTIYF. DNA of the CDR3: TGTGCCAGCAGCTCCTCATCTGGAAACACCATATATTTT.

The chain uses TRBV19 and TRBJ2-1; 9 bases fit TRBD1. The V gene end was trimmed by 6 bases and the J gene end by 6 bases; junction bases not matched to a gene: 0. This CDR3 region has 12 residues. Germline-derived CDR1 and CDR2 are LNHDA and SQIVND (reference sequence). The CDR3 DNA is TGTGCCAGTAGGGGACAGGGCAATGAGCAGTTCTTC. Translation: CASRGQGNEQFF.

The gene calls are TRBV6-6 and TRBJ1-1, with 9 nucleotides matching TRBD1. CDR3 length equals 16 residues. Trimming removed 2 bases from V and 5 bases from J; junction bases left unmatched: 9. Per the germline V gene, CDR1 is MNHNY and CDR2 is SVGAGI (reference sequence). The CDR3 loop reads CASSYPQTGGGTEAFF. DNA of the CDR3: TGTGCCAGCAGTTACCCTCAGACAGGGGGGGGAACTGAAGCTTTCTTT.

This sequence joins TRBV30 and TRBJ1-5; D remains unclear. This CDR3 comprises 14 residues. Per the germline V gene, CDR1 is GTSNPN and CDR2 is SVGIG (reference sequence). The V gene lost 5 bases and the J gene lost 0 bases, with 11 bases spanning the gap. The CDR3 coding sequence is TGTGCCTGGGATCGTCGAGTTAGCAATCAGCCCCAGCATTTT. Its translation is CAWDRRVSNQPQHF.

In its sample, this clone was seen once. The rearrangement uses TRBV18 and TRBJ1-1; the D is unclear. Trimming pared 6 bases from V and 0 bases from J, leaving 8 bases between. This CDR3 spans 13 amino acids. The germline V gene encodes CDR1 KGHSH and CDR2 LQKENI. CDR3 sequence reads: CASSSEVNTEAFF. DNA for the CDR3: TGTGCCAGCTCGTCGGAAGTGAACACTGAAGCTTTCTTT.

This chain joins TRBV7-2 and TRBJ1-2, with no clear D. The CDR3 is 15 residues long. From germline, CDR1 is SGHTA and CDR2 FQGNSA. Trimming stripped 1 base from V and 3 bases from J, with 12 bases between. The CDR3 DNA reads TGTGCCAGCAGCTTAGAGGGCGGTAACTACTATGGCTACACCTTC. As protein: CASSLEGGNYYGYTF.

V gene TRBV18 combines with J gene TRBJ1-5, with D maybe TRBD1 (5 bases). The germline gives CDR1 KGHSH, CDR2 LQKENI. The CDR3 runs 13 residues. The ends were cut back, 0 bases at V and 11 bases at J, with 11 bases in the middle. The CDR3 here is CASSPPGGPSQHF. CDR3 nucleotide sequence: TGTGCCAGCTCACCACCGGGGGGACCGTCCCAGCATTTT.

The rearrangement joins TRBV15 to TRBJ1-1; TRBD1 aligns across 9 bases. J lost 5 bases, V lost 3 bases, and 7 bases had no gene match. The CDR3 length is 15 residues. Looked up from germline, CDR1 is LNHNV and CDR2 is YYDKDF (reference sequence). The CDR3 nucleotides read TGTGCCACCAGCAGGGGGGGGACAGGGAGGACTGAAGCTTTCTTT. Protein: CATSRGGTGRTEAFF. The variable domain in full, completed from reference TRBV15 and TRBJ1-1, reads DAMVIQNPRYQVTQFGKPVTLSCSQTLNHNVMYWYQQKSSQAPKLLFHYYDKDFNNEADTPDNFQSRRPNTSFCFLDIRSPGLGDTAMYLCATSRGGTGRTEAFFGQGTRLTVV.

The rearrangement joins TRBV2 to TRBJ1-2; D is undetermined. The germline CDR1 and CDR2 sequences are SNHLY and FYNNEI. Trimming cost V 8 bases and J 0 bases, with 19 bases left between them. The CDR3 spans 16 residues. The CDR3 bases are TGTGCCAGCCGACATAGGGCCGTAACTACTAACTATGGCTACACCTTC. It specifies CASRHRAVTTNYGYTF. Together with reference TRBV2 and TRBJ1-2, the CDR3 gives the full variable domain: EPEVTQTPSHQVTQMGQEVILRCVPISNHLYFYWYRQILGQKVEFLVSFYNNEISEKSEIFDDQFSVERPDGSNFTLKIRSTKLEDSAMYFCASRHRAVTTNYGYTFGSGTRLTVV.

CDR3 protein: CASSAKLAGFSYEQYF. CDR3 DNA sequence: TGTGCCAGCTCAGCAAAACTAGCGGGGTTCTCCTACGAGCAGTACTTC. The rearrangement joins TRBV18 to TRBJ2-7; 10 bases agree with TRBD2. Germline assignment: CDR1 KGHSH and CDR2 LQKENI. V shed 5 bases and J 0 bases; nucleotides not matched to a gene: 7. This CDR3 has 16 residues.